The 29 T cell receptor beta chains presented below share a single source sample, sequenced in a study of cytomegalovirus exposure and HLA in healthy donors. The PCR had 60 Vbeta and 13 Jbeta primers. Sequencing was performed with immunoSEQ multiplex PCR; in TCRdb, only in-frame clones are kept and a portion is missing. The sample contains about 160,000 clones, around 85% of which appear only once. The sample consisted of PBMCs. Every receptor here comes from a man aged 40-50 years in good health and CMV-seronegative.

Notes on this clone: Other DNA sequences in this sample translate to the same CDR3. The chain employs TRBV9 and TRBJ2-7; weak D call: TRBD1 (7 bases). Per the germline V gene, CDR1 is SGDLS and CDR2 is YYNGEE. V lost 4 bases to trimming and J lost 10 bases, with 15 bases between them. CDR3 size: 12 residues. The CDR3 loop is CASSPQGGEQYF. DNA for the CDR3: TGTGCCAGCAGCCCTCAGGGGGGAGAACAGTACTTC.

V usage is TRBV5-6 and J usage is TRBJ2-7; 10 nucleotides agree with TRBD2. V trimming: 3 bases; J trimming: 2 bases; junction bases outside the gene matches: 8. This CDR3 contains 16 residues. Germline values: CDR1 SGHDT, CDR2 YYEEEE. The CDR3 region has the DNA TGTGCCAGCAGCTATGCTAGCGGGGGTTTCCCCTACGAGCAGTACTTC. This gives the protein CASSYASGGFPYEQYF.

This chain links TRBV6-6 with TRBJ1-6, with D possibly TRBD1 on 5 matching bases. CDR3 size: 14 residues. V lost 5 bases to trimming and J lost 6 bases, with 11 bases between them. Germline V gene sequence: CDR1 MNHNY, CDR2 SVGAGI (reference sequence). CDR3 coding DNA: TGTGCCAGCAGTCCGGGGGGGGGTAATTCACCCCTCCACTTT. It translates to CASSPGGGNSPLHF.

This clone was recorded only once. The gene calls are TRBV5-1 and TRBJ1-4, with 7 bases lining up with TRBD1. The CDR3 is made up of 14 amino acids. Trimming cost V 2 bases and J 6 bases; bases outside gene matches: 4. The germline gives CDR1 SGHRS, CDR2 YFSETQ. As DNA, the CDR3 is TGCGCCAGCAGCTTTAGGGACAGAGATGAAAAACTGTTTTTT. This translates into CASSFRDRDEKLFF.

The chain has TRBV9 and TRBJ2-7, with 9 bases matching TRBD1. After removal of 3 bases from V and 0 bases from J, the junction contained 10 bases not matched to a gene. The length of the CDR3 is 17 residues. CDR1 and CDR2 from the germline V gene are SGDLS and YYNGEE. This chain's CDR3 is CASSAGVGQGFSYEQYF. CDR3 coding DNA: TGTGCCAGCAGCGCCGGCGTCGGACAGGGGTTCTCCTACGAGCAGTACTTC.

The rearrangement uses TRBV7-9 and TRBJ1-5; no clear D. This CDR3 region has 15 residues. Germline values: CDR1 SEHNR, CDR2 FQNEAQ (reference sequence). Deletions cut 2 bases from V and 3 bases from J, with 11 bases between. DNA for the CDR3: TGTGCCAGCAGCTTAAGTTCTGAGTTCAATCAGCCCCAGCATTTT. Its protein is CASSLSSEFNQPQHF.

This clone has only a few counts. J is TRBJ2-3 and V is TRBV7-9; D not certain. Trimming stripped 5 bases from V and 2 bases from J, with 8 bases between. The CDR3 extends over 13 amino acids. Germline V gives CDR1 SEHNR, CDR2 FQNEAQ (reference sequence). For the CDR3, the DNA is TGTGCCAGCAGCATCTATTTCACAGATACGCAGTATTTT. This encodes CASSIYFTDTQYF.

This clone was counted a single time. The DNA for the CDR3 is TGTGCCAGCAGTGAGGGTTTTAATTCACCCCTCCACTTT. It specifies CASSEGFNSPLHF. V and J are TRBV6-5 and TRBJ1-6; no clear D gene. V lost 5 bases and J lost 6, with 8 bases in between. The CDR3 has 13 residues. Germline CDR1 reads MNHEY; CDR2 reads SVGAGI.

The V gene is TRBV29-1, the J gene TRBJ2-3, with D unresolved. Germline V gene sequence: CDR1 SQVTM, CDR2 ANQGSEA. The CDR3 contains 14 residues. V lost 7 bases to trimming and J lost 1 base, with 15 bases between them. The CDR3 nucleotides read TGCAGCGCCCACCCGAGCTCCGGCACAGATACGCAGTATTTT. Encoded protein: CSAHPSSGTDTQYF.

The chain links TRBV30 to TRBJ2-5; the D gene is possibly TRBD1 (6 bases). The CDR3 is made up of 12 amino acids. CDR1 is GTSNPN, CDR2 SVGIG, per germline (reference sequence). The CDR3 bases are TGTGCTTATAGCAGGGGCGAGGAGACCCAGTACTTC. It specifies CAYSRGEETQYF.

A few counts support this clone. The rearrangement uses TRBV5-4 and TRBJ1-1; D not certain. This CDR3 is 13 amino acids long. The germline V gene has CDR1 SGHNT and CDR2 YYREEE (reference sequence). V was cut by 3 bases and J by 2 bases, with 8 bases left in between. CDR3 DNA: TGTGCCAGCAGCTCGGGGATTAACACTGAAGCTTTCTTT. The encoded protein is CASSSGINTEAFF.

The rearrangement links TRBV18 to TRBJ2-7, with D tentatively TRBD1 (6 bases). CDR1 is KGHSH, CDR2 LQKENI, per germline. CDR3 length: 15 amino acids. The germline V and J ends were trimmed by 0 bases and 5 bases, with 14 bases remaining between them. CDR3 DNA sequence: TGTGCCAGCTCACCACCGGGGAAGGGACATGACGAGCAGTACTTC. It encodes CASSPPGKGHDEQYF.

This rearrangement joins TRBV15 to TRBJ1-1, with D perhaps TRBD1 (5 bases). V lost 5 bases to trimming and J lost 6 bases, with 13 bases between them. Germline CDR1 is LNHNV and CDR2 is YYDKDF (reference sequence). The CDR3 spans 13 residues. This CDR3 is CATSSATEAEAFF. In DNA, the CDR3 is TGTGCCACCAGCTCCGCGACAGAGGCTGAAGCTTTCTTT.

The chain has TRBV19 and TRBJ2-5; 7 nucleotides align to TRBD1. The CDR3 loop spans 13 amino acids. CDR1 and CDR2 (germline): LNHDA, SQIVND (reference sequence). J gave up 2 bases and V 6 bases, and 3 bases lay outside the gene matches. CDR3 nucleotides: TGTGCCAGTAGGAGACAGGGACAAGAGACCCAGTACTTC. It yields the protein CASRRQGQETQYF.

The V and J genes are TRBV11-1 and TRBJ2-2; the D is unclear. The length of the CDR3 is 13 residues. V was clipped by 11 bases and J by 0 bases, with 10 bases between them. Germline CDR1 reads SGHAT; CDR2 reads FQDESV (reference sequence). This CDR3 is CASTRANTGELFF. The DNA for the CDR3 is TGTGCCTCCACCCGGGCGAACACCGGGGAGCTGTTTTTT.

For the CDR3, the DNA is TGCGCCAGTCCTGGCCCCTACGAGCAGTACTTC. Translating it yields CASPGPYEQYF. V and J are TRBV10-1 and TRBJ2-7; D gene ambiguous. The CDR3 sequence is 11 residues long. The germline V and J ends were trimmed by 9 bases and 2 bases, with 8 bases remaining between them. CDR1 WNHNN and CDR2 SYGVQD come from the germline V gene (reference sequence).

This chain links TRBV18 with TRBJ2-7; D not resolved. The CDR3 has 14 amino acids. From germline, CDR1 is KGHSH and CDR2 LQKENI. V was shortened by 0 bases and J by 4 bases, with 10 bases between the two germline ends. The chain's CDR3 is CASSPPPGTYEQYF. In DNA form, the CDR3 reads TGTGCCAGCTCACCACCTCCTGGTACTTACGAGCAGTACTTC.

This clone has just one count. The CDR3 DNA is TGTGCCAGCAGCTTAGGATTGTCCAGGGGAAGCAATCAGCCCCAGCATTTT. It yields the protein CASSLGLSRGSNQPQHF. The chain couples TRBV7-2 to TRBJ1-5; D perhaps matches TRBD1 (6 bases). CDR1 SGHTA and CDR2 FQGNSA come from the germline V gene. V lost 1 base, J lost 1 base, and 14 bases lay in between. There are 17 residues in the CDR3. The full variable domain, completed using reference TRBV7-2 and TRBJ1-5, is GAGVSQSPSNKVTEKGKDVELRCDPISGHTALYWYRQSLGQGLEFLIYFQGNSAPDKSGLPSDRFSAERTGGSVSTLTIQRTQQEDSAVYLCASSLGLSRGSNQPQHFGDGTRLSIL.

The chain couples TRBV6-4 to TRBJ2-3; 9 nucleotides align to TRBD2. The CDR3 is 15 amino acids. The V gene's germline CDR1 is MRHNA and CDR2 SNTAGT. Trimming at V came to 3 bases and at J to 4 bases, leaving 5 bases not matched to a gene. The DNA of the CDR3 is TGTGCCAGCAGTGATGGCGGGGGGGCGGCAGATACGCAGTATTTT. Amino acids: CASSDGGGAADTQYF.

The CDR3 sequence: CASSPGGPYSNQPQHF. The CDR3 DNA follows: TGTGCCAGCTCACCCGGGGGGCCCTATAGCAATCAGCCCCAGCATTTT. The chain employs TRBV18 and TRBJ1-5; D is possibly TRBD1 (6 bases). Per germline, CDR1 KGHSH and CDR2 LQKENI. The V end was cut by 3 bases, the J end by 0 bases, with 12 bases between. CDR3 length: 16 residues.

This chain joins TRBV28 and TRBJ2-1; 12 bases fit TRBD1. Germline V gene lookup returns CDR1 MDHEN and CDR2 SYDVKM. The junction had 10 bases not matched to a gene; V was cut back by 5 bases and J by 8 bases. The CDR3 is made up of 16 amino acids. The CDR3 DNA reads as TGTGCCAGCAGTCCACTGGGACAGGGGGCAGGCGATGAGCAGTTCTTC. The encoded protein is CASSPLGQGAGDEQFF.

The chain joins TRBV11-2 to TRBJ1-2; 11 bases map to TRBD1. The CDR3 loop spans 15 amino acids. Germline V gene lookup returns CDR1 SGHAT and CDR2 FQNNGV. The J segment lost 4 bases and the V segment lost 4 bases, leaving 5 bases of the junction unmatched. This CDR3 is CASSSPGTGGYGYTF. The DNA of the CDR3 is TGTGCCAGCAGCTCCCCCGGGACAGGGGGCTATGGCTACACCTTC.

V and J are TRBV5-4 and TRBJ1-2, with D perhaps TRBD1 (5 bases). V lost 4 bases to trimming and J lost 5 bases, with 12 bases between them. The CDR3 contains 13 residues. Germline CDR1 SGHNT, CDR2 YYREEE (reference sequence). The CDR3 loop is CASSPTGGYGYTF. DNA of the CDR3: TGTGCCAGCAGCCCTACCGGGGGTTATGGCTACACCTTC.

The rearrangement joins TRBV5-5 to TRBJ2-3, with unresolved D. Trimming stripped 0 bases from V and 0 bases from J, with 8 bases between. The CDR3 has 15 amino acids. Germline-derived CDR1 and CDR2 are SGHKS and YYEKEE (reference sequence). As DNA, the CDR3 is TGTGCCAGCAGCTTGGCCCCAACTAGCACAGATACGCAGTATTTT. The encoded protein is CASSLAPTSTDTQYF.

This clone was seen only once. The chain joins TRBV27 to TRBJ2-1, with TRBD1 as a possible D gene (5 bases). CDR1 is MNHEY, CDR2 SMNVEV, per germline (reference sequence). Trimming removed 4 bases at V and 12 bases at J, with 13 bases between. There are 12 residues in the CDR3. The CDR3 bases are TGTGCCAGCAGTTCTTTAGGGGTAGGGCAGTTCTTC. It codes for CASSSLGVGQFF.

This clone was counted a few times. This rearrangement joins TRBV2 to TRBJ1-4; D is unresolved. The germline CDR1 and CDR2 sequences are SNHLY and FYNNEI. This CDR3 has 14 amino acids. V lost 0 bases to trimming and J lost 8 bases, with 10 bases between them. In DNA, the CDR3 is TGTGCCAGCAGTGAAGCCGGTCCCTGGGAAAAACTGTTTTTT. Translated: CASSEAGPWEKLFF.

The chain uses TRBV4-3 and TRBJ2-4; TRBD2 is a possible D gene (5 bases). Germline loops: CDR1 LGHNA, CDR2 YSLEER. V dropped 0 bases and J dropped 1 base, with 16 bases sitting between them. CDR3 size: 18 residues. The CDR3 loop is CASSQDGEGIWAKNIQYF. The CDR3 DNA sequence: TGCGCCAGCAGCCAAGATGGCGAGGGTATCTGGGCCAAAAACATTCAGTACTTC.

J is TRBJ2-4 and V is TRBV2; TRBD2 aligns across 7 bases. Per germline, CDR1 SNHLY and CDR2 FYNNEI. The V and J ends lost 6 bases and 6 bases, in that order; junction bases with no gene match: 2. This CDR3 is built from 12 residues. CDR3 amino acids: CASRGGGNIQYF. The CDR3 DNA is TGTGCCAGCAGGGGCGGGGGAAACATTCAGTACTTC. Based on the CDR3 plus reference TRBV2 and TRBJ2-4, the full variable domain is EPEVTQTPSHQVTQMGQEVILRCVPISNHLYFYWYRQILGQKVEFLVSFYNNEISEKSEIFDDQFSVERPDGSNFTLKIRSTKLEDSAMYFCASRGGGNIQYFGAGTRLSVL.

The chain's CDR3 is CASSSGVGNTIYF. Written as DNA, the CDR3 is TGTGCCAGCTCGTCAGGGGTTGGAAACACCATATATTTT. The genes are TRBV18 and TRBJ1-3; tentative D call: TRBD1 (6 bases). Trimming shortened V by 6 bases and J by 3 bases, and 9 bases separated the two germline ends. This CDR3 has 13 amino acids. The germline V gene encodes CDR1 KGHSH and CDR2 LQKENI.